The 7 T cell receptor beta chains presented below share a single source sample, sequenced in a study of PD-1 blockade in classical Hodgkin lymphoma. Assay used: immunoSEQ multiplex PCR; TCRdb lists only in-frame clones, some missing. Of around 13,000 clones listed, 92% are singletons. Autologous stem cell transplantation was followed by relapse in every patient, and brentuximab vedotin exposure varied. This material consisted of peripheral blood mononuclear cells (PBMCs), taken at baseline. These receptors came from a human donor with classical Hodgkin lymphoma.

The chain couples TRBV27 to TRBJ2-5; D uncertain. Germline values: CDR1 MNHEY, CDR2 SMNVEV (reference sequence). CDR3 length equals 12 residues. The ends were cut back, 5 bases at V and 7 bases at J, with 11 bases in the middle. CDR3 sequence reads: CASSPALGTQYF. The CDR3 DNA is TGTGCCAGCAGTCCGGCTTTAGGGACCCAGTACTTC.

The chain employs TRBV5-6 and TRBJ2-3; tentative D call: TRBD1 (5 bases). Trimming took off 1 base at V and 0 bases at J, with 18 bases between the two ends. Germline V CDR1 and CDR2: SGHDT, YYEEEE. The CDR3 contains 18 residues. CDR3 loop: CASSLPTDAGISTDTQYF. The CDR3 DNA sequence: TGTGCCAGCAGCTTGCCTACTGACGCAGGGATTAGCACAGATACGCAGTATTTT.

The chain employs TRBV7-9 and TRBJ1-2; unclear D gene. This CDR3 spans 13 amino acids. V lost 2 bases and J lost 4, with 8 bases in between. Germline CDR1 reads SEHNR; CDR2 reads FQNEAQ (reference sequence). This CDR3 is CASSLSVGYGYTF. Written as DNA, the CDR3 is TGTGCCAGCAGCTTATCTGTGGGCTATGGCTACACCTTC. The whole variable domain, remainder taken from reference TRBV7-9 and TRBJ1-2, is DTGVSQNPRHKITKRGQNVTFRCDPISEHNRLYWYRQTLGQGPEFLTYFQNEAQLEKSRLLSDRFSAERPKGSFSTLEIQRTEQGDSAMYLCASSLSVGYGYTFGSGTRLTVV.

The rearrangement links TRBV18 to TRBJ1-2; a possible D gene is TRBD1 (5 bases). This CDR3 is built from 14 residues. With 3 bases removed from V and 1 base from J, the gap between germline ends came to 9 bases. CDR1 is KGHSH, CDR2 LQKENI, per germline. The CDR3: CASSPTEDNYGYTF. The CDR3 DNA reads TGTGCCAGCTCACCGACAGAGGATAACTATGGCTACACCTTC.

The rearrangement joins TRBV4-1 to TRBJ2-7; TRBD2 matches at 10 bases. The CDR3 covers 21 residues. V lost 3 bases to trimming and J lost 2 bases; unmatched junction nucleotides: 22. In germline, CDR1 is MGHRA, CDR2 YSYEKL. The CDR3 here is CASSHIPPTSGVTGNPYEQYF. DNA of the CDR3: TGCGCCAGCAGCCACATACCCCCAACTAGCGGGGTCACAGGGAATCCCTACGAGCAGTACTTC.

This chain joins TRBV7-9 and TRBJ2-2; D remains ambiguous. Germline CDR1 reads SEHNR; CDR2 reads FQNEAQ (reference sequence). CDR3 length equals 12 residues. V was shortened by 1 base and J by 6 bases, with 3 bases between the two germline ends. DNA for the CDR3: TGTGCCAGCAGCTTAGGGGCCGGGGAGCTGTTTTTT. Encoded protein: CASSLGAGELFF.

The chain carries TRBV6-5 and TRBJ1-2; 8 bases line up with TRBD1. Germline loops: CDR1 MNHEY, CDR2 SVGAGI. This CDR3 has 15 residues. Trimming cost V 5 bases and J 5 bases; bases outside gene matches: 10. The CDR3 sequence: CASSASGQGSYGYTF. CDR3 coding DNA: TGTGCCAGCAGTGCATCAGGACAGGGATCGTATGGCTACACCTTC.